This TCR beta chain comes out of a study of T cells in Graves' hyperthyroidism and ophthalmopathy. Notes on the study in general: Clonotypes that were expanded in thyroid above 0.001 mostly appeared in blood too. The model foresaw ophthalmopathy a median approximately 6.1 months prior to onset. A model of 13 V-J features distinguished ophthalmopathy from stable hyperthyroidism.

RNA transcripts served as the template for amplifying TCR beta CDR3 regions. Researchers ran a first-round RT-PCR on the TCR CDR3 using the HTBI primer set. TCRdb called the multiplex PCR reads again in MiXCR, with one record for every CDR3 protein. The sample has about half a million distinct CDR3 sequences; around a fifth are singletons. In regard to this clonotype: Its antigen remains unknown. A read error may explain this, as a much larger clone is one base away. As the CDR3 is not closed by the conserved phenylalanine or tryptophan, this likely results from a read error.

V gave up 3 bases and J gave up 2 bases, with 3 bases separating them. CDR3 size: 12 residues. Germline V gives CDR1 SGHRS, CDR2 YFSETQ. The specimen was blood. V is TRBV5-1 and J is TRBJ2-1, with D unresolved. This clonotype was obtained from an older woman with Graves' ophthalmopathy. The CDR3 region has the DNA TGCGCCAGCAGCTCTGCCTACAATGAGCAGTTCTCC. Its translation is CASSSAYNEQFS.